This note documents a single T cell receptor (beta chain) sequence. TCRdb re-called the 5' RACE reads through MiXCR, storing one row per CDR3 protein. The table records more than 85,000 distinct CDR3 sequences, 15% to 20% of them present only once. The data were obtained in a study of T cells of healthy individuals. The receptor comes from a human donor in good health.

CDR3 DNA: TGTGCCAGCGGGAGGGCCTTAACCTACGAGCAGTACTTC. Its protein product is CASGRALTYEQYF. The V gene is TRBV6-2 or TRBV6-3, the J gene TRBJ2-7; TRBD2 matches 7 bases. The CDR3 extends over 13 amino acids. The junction had 6 bases not matched to a gene; V was cut back by 8 bases and J by 2 bases. Germline V gene data show CDR1 as MNHEY and CDR2 as SVGEGT.